The next 6 T cell receptor beta chains were all read from a single sample in a study of blood T cells in healthy people across ages. A J-beta primer mix and a sample-barcoded 5' primer were used in a second PCR of about 6 to 12 cycles. From the 5' RACE reads, TCRdb called clonotypes with MiXCR, one entry per CDR3 protein. Among approximately 1.5 million distinct CDR3 sequences listed, 35% to 45% were seen once. The specimen sequenced was blood. Source of these receptors: a woman between 18 and 30 years old in good health.

This clonotype was counted between two and nine times. The rearrangement uses TRBV6-6 and TRBJ1-2, with D perhaps matching TRBD1 (6 bases). There are 13 residues in the CDR3. The germline gives CDR1 MNHNY, CDR2 SVGAGI (reference sequence). Trimming took off 5 bases at V and 8 bases at J, with 15 bases between the two ends. The CDR3 sequence: CASSTRTAMGYTF. The CDR3 DNA reads TGTGCCAGCAGTACCCGGACAGCTATGGGCTACACCTTC.

This clonotype was recorded many times. The genes are TRBV7-9 and TRBJ2-3, with TRBD2 matching 8 bases. Germline CDR1 and CDR2: SEHNR and FQNEAQ (reference sequence). The CDR3 runs 15 residues. V was pared by 4 bases and J by 3 bases, with 6 bases of the junction left unmatched. CDR3 bases: TGTGCCAGCAGCTCCCAGGCTAGCGGGACAGATACGCAGTATTTT. It specifies CASSSQASGTDTQYF. The complete variable domain, with remaining parts taken from reference TRBV7-9 and TRBJ2-3, reads DTGVSQNPRHKITKRGQNVTFRCDPISEHNRLYWYRQTLGQGPEFLTYFQNEAQLEKSRLLSDRFSAERPKGSFSTLEIQRTEQGDSAMYLCASSSQASGTDTQYFGPGTRLTVL.

CDR3 region: CASSEQGEYNEQFF. Here the CDR3 DNA reads TGTGCCAGCAGCGAACAGGGGGAGTACAATGAGCAGTTCTTC. The genes are TRBV6-6 and TRBJ2-1, with 8 positions matching TRBD1. Trimming removed 6 bases from V and 4 bases from J; junction bases left unmatched: 5. The CDR3 spans 14 residues. Looked up from germline, CDR1 is MNHNY and CDR2 is SVGAGI (reference sequence).

This chain uses TRBV6-5 with TRBJ1-5, with D possibly matching TRBD1 (5 bases). V gave up 8 bases and J gave up 0 bases, with 11 bases separating them. CDR1 and CDR2 (germline): MNHEY, SVGAGI. The CDR3 spans 14 residues. This chain's CDR3 is CASAGLYSNQPQHF. In nucleotides, the CDR3 is TGTGCCAGCGCGGGACTGTATAGCAATCAGCCCCAGCATTTT.

The genes are TRBV4-1 and TRBJ1-5; TRBD1 might be the D (5 bases). The germline gives CDR1 MGHRA, CDR2 YSYEKL. V was shortened by 1 base and J by 1 base, with 11 bases between the two germline ends. The CDR3 is 16 residues long. CDR3 loop: CASSQAPPGSNQPQHF. The CDR3 DNA reads TGCGCCAGCAGCCAAGCACCCCCAGGGAGCAATCAGCCCCAGCATTTT.

This clonotype was observed a handful of times. At one boundary the junction diverges from the germline segment, which might be a read error. The chain links TRBV20-1 to TRBJ1-2; weak D call: TRBD1 (5 bases). The CDR3 has 13 residues. From germline, CDR1 is DFQATT and CDR2 SNEGSKA (reference sequence). Here the CDR3 reads CSARDTRDYGYTF. The CDR3 bases are TGCAGTGCTAGAGATACACGGGACTACGGCTACACCTTC.